The source of this T cell receptor (beta chain) is a study of blood T cell repertoires in COVID-19 (TCRdb year 2020). Background on the whole study: Collaborator samples came from the United States, Italy and Spain and covered acute and convalescent phases of COVID-19. The dataset comprised deeply sampled blood TCRbeta repertoires from subjects exposed to, actively infected with, or recovered from COVID-19. The repertoires were released in a freely available public database meant as a resource for research on the immune response to SARS-CoV-2. Samples were obtained from the ongoing ImmuneRACE study (first 160 participants) and from some 1,300 subjects provided by 6 global collaborators. Where available, HLA class I and class II types were taken from metadata supplied by the sample provider and were not determined by assay-based typing. Sample metadata almost always included a de-identified subject ID, COVID-19 status, age in years and sex. The prospective study material was composed of cDNA or gDNA derived from T cells, B-cell-depleted T cells, or PBMCs. Study-wide conclusions, independent of this receptor: The amount of clinical and demographic metadata varied by source and participant and was provided uncurated.

V is clipped by 0 bases and J by 3 bases, and the sequence between their germline boundaries is 13 bases long. The germline V gene gives CDR1 as SGHRS and CDR2 as YFSETQ. The CDR3 numbers 15 residues from cysteine through phenylalanine. The sequence is cut down to CDR3 DNA, 45 bases in frame from base 1. Collaborating institutions collected whole blood in K2EDTA tubes following their own protocols. For TCRbeta analysis, collaborator samples were shipped as frozen whole blood, as isolated PBMCs, or as DNA extracted from either sample type. The immunoSEQ Assay, a bias-controlled multiplex PCR, was used to amplify TCRbeta CDR3 regions from genomic DNA. On the authors' methods: Nucleated cell counts per sample were estimated from amplification of reference gene primers within the assay. Sequence reads were collapsed and filtered to measure the absolute abundance of every unique TCRbeta CDR3 rearrangement. For each sample, productive Simpson clonality was calculated as the square root of Simpson's diversity index across productive rearrangements. This immuneACCESS table, as held by TCRdb, lists in-frame sequences with V and J called but not all clones. Of the missing ones, under half trace to an unresolved V gene in checked studies; the others have no known cause. The V and J calls and the clone size are those of that table, but D and trimming were determined from the DNA. In all, the sample holds under 150,000 clones, and around three quarters of those were seen once. The leading ten clones occupy roughly a tenth of the sample.

In regard to this clone: The antigen it recognizes is unknown. Qualities for individual bases were not recorded, and no much larger clone is one base off.

This chain is built from TRBV5-1 and TRBJ2-7; the best D guess is TRBD1, with 5 bases matching. The receptor's source is a human donor in a cohort sampled during active COVID-19. Source material: peripheral blood. The DNA sequence is as follows: TGCGCCAGCAGCTTGGGGCAGGGAAACCTCTACGAGCAGTACTTC. Its translation is CASSLGQGNLYEQYF.